This is a list of T cell receptor beta chains from one sample in a study of cytomegalovirus exposure and HLA in healthy donors. Clones were read by immunoSEQ multiplex PCR, and TCRdb kept only the in-frame ones, dropping some. The table has about 270,000 clones, around two thirds seen once; the top ten hold approximately 2.5%. Sequences were obtained from PBMCs. These receptors came from a female donor in good health and CMV-seronegative. CDR3s include the opening cysteine and the closing phenylalanine or tryptophan. Each record gives: D gene, J gene, V gene, clone size, CDR3 DNA, CDR3 protein. A D gene is named only where the DNA matches it firmly. A clone size is listed for some rows: how often the clone was seen (once, few, many), or a class if it is expanded.

d_call: TRBD1; j_call: TRBJ2-7; v_call: TRBV19; clone_size: -; cdr3_nt: TGTGCCAGTAGTCCTGGACAGGGGGCCTGGTACGAGCAGTACTTC; cdr3_aa: CASSPGQGAWYEQYF
d_call: -; j_call: TRBJ1-1; v_call: TRBV5-1; clone_size: -; cdr3_nt: TGCGCCAGCAGGGCGGCACTTAACACTGAAGCTTTCTTT; cdr3_aa: CASRAALNTEAFF
d_call: -; j_call: TRBJ1-1; v_call: TRBV28; clone_size: -; cdr3_nt: TGTGCCAGCACTATTCCCCGAGGGCGGGCGAACACTGAAGCTTTCTTT; cdr3_aa: CASTIPRGRANTEAFF
d_call: TRBD2; j_call: TRBJ2-1; v_call: TRBV7-9; clone_size: -; cdr3_nt: TGTGCCAGCAGCTCGTCGACTAGCGGGAGTTATGAGCAGTTCTTC; cdr3_aa: CASSSSTSGSYEQFF
d_call: TRBD1; j_call: TRBJ1-4; v_call: TRBV5-8; clone_size: -; cdr3_nt: TGTGCCAGCAGCCGGGGACAGGGGAGTGAAAAACTGTTTTTT; cdr3_aa: CASSRGQGSEKLFF
d_call: -; j_call: TRBJ1-1; v_call: TRBV7-9; clone_size: -; cdr3_nt: TGTGCCAGCAGCAACCCAGCCAGGGCAGAGGACACTGAAGCTTTCTTT; cdr3_aa: CASSNPARAEDTEAFF
d_call: -; j_call: TRBJ1-2; v_call: TRBV27; clone_size: once; cdr3_nt: TGTGCCAGCAGTTTATGCCCCCCCCGCTTACAGGGCCCTCGAACGTCTAACTATGGCTACACCTTC; cdr3_aa: CASSLCPPRLQGPRTSNYGYTF
d_call: TRBD1; j_call: TRBJ1-1; v_call: TRBV2; clone_size: -; cdr3_nt: TGTGCCAGCATTAAATCGACAGGGGGCACTGAAGCTTTCTTT; cdr3_aa: CASIKSTGGTEAFF
d_call: -; j_call: TRBJ2-1; v_call: TRBV5-1; clone_size: -; cdr3_nt: TGCGCCAGCAGCTTCAAGAGCAATGAGCAGTTCTTC; cdr3_aa: CASSFKSNEQFF
d_call: TRBD2; j_call: TRBJ2-7; v_call: TRBV9; clone_size: -; cdr3_nt: TGTGCCAGCAGCGTGGGCGGGAGGGTCTACGAGCAGTACTTC; cdr3_aa: CASSVGGRVYEQYF
d_call: TRBD2; j_call: TRBJ2-7; v_call: TRBV28; clone_size: -; cdr3_nt: TGTGCCAGCAGTTTATGGGGGGGGTACTACGAGCAGTACTTC; cdr3_aa: CASSLWGGYYEQYF
d_call: TRBD1; j_call: TRBJ1-5; v_call: TRBV10-3; clone_size: few; cdr3_nt: TGTGCCATCAGTGGACAGGGCGGGGATCAGCCCCAGCATTTT; cdr3_aa: CAISGQGGDQPQHF
d_call: -; j_call: TRBJ1-1; v_call: TRBV5-1; clone_size: -; cdr3_nt: TGCGCCAGCAGCTTGCAAGGGGAGGGGAACACTGAAGCTTTCTTT; cdr3_aa: CASSLQGEGNTEAFF
d_call: TRBD2; j_call: TRBJ2-2; v_call: TRBV4-1; clone_size: once; cdr3_nt: TGCGCCAGCAGCCGCGAGCCTAGCGGAACCGGGGAGCTGTTTTTT; cdr3_aa: CASSREPSGTGELFF
d_call: TRBD2; j_call: TRBJ2-5; v_call: TRBV9; clone_size: -; cdr3_nt: TGTGCCAGCAGCGACCCGGGCGGGGGAAGGGAGACCCAGTACTTC; cdr3_aa: CASSDPGGGRETQYF
d_call: -; j_call: TRBJ2-6; v_call: TRBV19; clone_size: few; cdr3_nt: TGTGCCAGTAGTACCCCCCCACGGACACGGGCCGGGGCCAACGTCCTGACTTTC; cdr3_aa: CASSTPPRTRAGANVLTF
d_call: -; j_call: TRBJ1-4; v_call: TRBV9; clone_size: -; cdr3_nt: TGTGCCAGCACCACAGGAAATTTCAATGAAAAACTGTTTTTT; cdr3_aa: CASTTGNFNEKLFF
d_call: -; j_call: TRBJ1-5; v_call: TRBV28; clone_size: few; cdr3_nt: TGTGCCAGCAGTTTACAGCGGGATAGCAATCAGCCCCAGCATTTT; cdr3_aa: CASSLQRDSNQPQHF
d_call: -; j_call: TRBJ2-2; v_call: TRBV6-1; clone_size: -; cdr3_nt: TGTGCCAGCCGGAGCGCCCTACTCAACACCGGGGAGCTGTTTTTT; cdr3_aa: CASRSALLNTGELFF
d_call: -; j_call: TRBJ2-1; v_call: TRBV11-2; clone_size: -; cdr3_nt: TGTGCCAGCAGCTTAGGCCGGGAGATGGTCTACAATGAGCAGTTCTTC; cdr3_aa: CASSLGREMVYNEQFF
d_call: -; j_call: TRBJ2-7; v_call: TRBV6-1; clone_size: -; cdr3_nt: TGTGCCAGCAGTGATAGGGAGGATTGGGGAGCAGTCAACTACGAGCAGTACTTC; cdr3_aa: CASSDREDWGAVNYEQYF
d_call: -; j_call: TRBJ1-1; v_call: TRBV5-1; clone_size: -; cdr3_nt: TGCGCCAGCAGCTTGGAGTTAAGCACGAACACTGAAGCTTTCTTT; cdr3_aa: CASSLELSTNTEAFF
d_call: TRBD1; j_call: TRBJ2-7; v_call: TRBV5-4; clone_size: -; cdr3_nt: TGTGCCAGCAGCTTGGACAGGGGATTAACTGAGCAGTACTTC; cdr3_aa: CASSLDRGLTEQYF
d_call: -; j_call: TRBJ1-1; v_call: TRBV2; clone_size: -; cdr3_nt: TGTGCCAGCAACCCCGGTGGAGCTTTCTTT; cdr3_aa: CASNPGGAFF
d_call: TRBD1; j_call: TRBJ2-2; v_call: TRBV6-1; clone_size: -; cdr3_nt: TGTGCCAGCAGTGAGGGGGACAGGGATACCGGGGAGCTGTTTTTT; cdr3_aa: CASSEGDRDTGELFF
d_call: -; j_call: TRBJ2-5; v_call: TRBV7-9; clone_size: -; cdr3_nt: TGTGCCAGCAGCTTTCACTCGGGGTCGGGCCTACAAGAGACCCAGTACTTC; cdr3_aa: CASSFHSGSGLQETQYF
d_call: TRBD1; j_call: TRBJ2-5; v_call: TRBV7-9; clone_size: -; cdr3_nt: TGTGCCAGCAGCTCGCGAAGACAGGGGACCGACCAAGAGACCCAGTACTTC; cdr3_aa: CASSSRRQGTDQETQYF
d_call: -; j_call: TRBJ1-3; v_call: TRBV9; clone_size: -; cdr3_nt: TGTGCCAGCAGCGTAGTGGCCCAGGGATCAGGAAACACCATATATTTT; cdr3_aa: CASSVVAQGSGNTIYF
d_call: TRBD2; j_call: TRBJ2-2; v_call: TRBV7-2; clone_size: -; cdr3_nt: TGTGCCAGCAGCTTACAAGCGGGAGCGAACACCGGGGAGCTGTTTTTT; cdr3_aa: CASSLQAGANTGELFF
d_call: -; j_call: TRBJ1-5; v_call: TRBV5-8; clone_size: -; cdr3_nt: TGTGCCAGCAGCTTGGCCGGGGATTCGGGAGTCCAGCCCCAGCATTTT; cdr3_aa: CASSLAGDSGVQPQHF
d_call: -; j_call: TRBJ2-5; v_call: TRBV18; clone_size: -; cdr3_nt: TGTGCCAGCTCACCAAGGGGAGAGACCCAGTACTTC; cdr3_aa: CASSPRGETQYF
d_call: -; j_call: TRBJ2-2; v_call: TRBV28; clone_size: -; cdr3_nt: TGTGCCAGCCTTAGCGGCGCGAACACCGGGGAGCTGTTTTTT; cdr3_aa: CASLSGANTGELFF
d_call: -; j_call: TRBJ2-1; v_call: TRBV4-2; clone_size: -; cdr3_nt: TGTGCCAGCAGCCAGTCCAGTGGTCCCTACAATGAGCAGTTCTTC; cdr3_aa: CASSQSSGPYNEQFF
d_call: -; j_call: TRBJ1-3; v_call: TRBV15; clone_size: -; cdr3_nt: TGTGCCACCAGCAGAGATATGGCGGACAAATCTGGAAACACCATATATTTT; cdr3_aa: CATSRDMADKSGNTIYF
d_call: -; j_call: TRBJ2-7; v_call: TRBV7-9; clone_size: -; cdr3_nt: TGTGCCAGCAGCCGCACAGGGGCGGGGGGCGAGCAGTACTTC; cdr3_aa: CASSRTGAGGEQYF
d_call: -; j_call: TRBJ2-2; v_call: TRBV25-1; clone_size: -; cdr3_nt: TGTGCCAGCAGTGAATTAGGGGCAAACACCGGGGAGCTGTTTTTT; cdr3_aa: CASSELGANTGELFF
d_call: -; j_call: TRBJ1-1; v_call: TRBV7-9; clone_size: -; cdr3_nt: TGTTCCAGCAGCTTAGGGGGGCTCACTGAAGCTTTCTTT; cdr3_aa: CSSSLGGLTEAFF
d_call: TRBD2; j_call: TRBJ2-2; v_call: TRBV11-2; clone_size: -; cdr3_nt: TGTGCCAGCAGCTTGCAGAGCGGGATCTACACCGGGGAGCTGTTTTTT; cdr3_aa: CASSLQSGIYTGELFF
d_call: TRBD1; j_call: TRBJ1-1; v_call: TRBV6-1; clone_size: -; cdr3_nt: TGTGCCAGCAGTGAAAAGGTCAGGGGGAGCACTGAAGCTTTCTTT; cdr3_aa: CASSEKVRGSTEAFF
d_call: TRBD2; j_call: TRBJ2-3; v_call: TRBV19; clone_size: -; cdr3_nt: TGTGCCAGTAGTCCCAAGACTAGCGGGAGCACAGATACGCAGTATTTT; cdr3_aa: CASSPKTSGSTDTQYF